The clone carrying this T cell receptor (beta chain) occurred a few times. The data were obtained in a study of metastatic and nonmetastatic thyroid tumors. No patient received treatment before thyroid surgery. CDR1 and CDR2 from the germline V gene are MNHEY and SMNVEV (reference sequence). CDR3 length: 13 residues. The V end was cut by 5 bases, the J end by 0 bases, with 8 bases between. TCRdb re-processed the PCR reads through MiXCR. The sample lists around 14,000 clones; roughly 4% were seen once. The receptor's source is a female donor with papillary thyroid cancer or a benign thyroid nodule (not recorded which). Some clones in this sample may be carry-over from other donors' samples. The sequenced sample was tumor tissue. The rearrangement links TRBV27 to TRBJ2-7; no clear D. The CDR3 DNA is TGTGCCAGCAGTCGGATGGGCTCCTACGAGCAGTACTTC. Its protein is CASSRMGSYEQYF.